The 19 T cell receptor beta chains reported below all come from one sample, sequenced in a study of post-analysis software for immune sequencing data. Study-level findings and limits: Roughly 5 TRBV segments (TRBV5-6, TRBV5-1 and TRBV20-1 among them) occurred more frequently in patients than in controls.

Prepared libraries of TCR beta cDNA carried unique molecular identifiers. TCRdb reprocessed the PCR reads via MiXCR and lists one record per CDR3 protein. The table has roughly 700,000 distinct CDR3 sequences, just under 30% seen once. Their recognized antigens are unknown. What was sequenced was blood. Source of these receptors: a girl aged 10-17 years with multiple sclerosis.

In DNA form, the CDR3 reads TGTGCCAGCACTAATCTATTGGCACCCGGGTGGAATGAGCAGTTCTTC. It codes for CASTNLLAPGWNEQFF. This chain joins TRBV14 and TRBJ2-1; D is ambiguous. V dropped 7 bases and J dropped 7 bases, with 23 bases sitting between them. Germline CDR1 is SGHDN and CDR2 is FVKESK. There are 16 residues in the CDR3. Together with reference TRBV14 and TRBJ2-1, the CDR3 gives the full variable domain: EAGVTQFPSHSVIEKGQTVTLRCDPISGHDNLYWYRRVMGKEIKFLLHFVKESKQDESGMPNNRFLAERTGGTYSTLKVQPAELEDSGVYFCASTNLLAPGWNEQFFGPGTRLTVL.

The rearrangement uses TRBV5-4 and TRBJ2-5; TRBD1 is a possible D gene (6 bases). The CDR3 is 14 residues long. The germline V gene has CDR1 SGHNT and CDR2 YYREEE (reference sequence). Deletions cut 4 bases from V and 4 bases from J, with 14 bases between. CDR3: CASSQQGFRETQYF. In DNA, the CDR3 is TGTGCCAGCAGCCAACAGGGTTTCCGAGAGACCCAGTACTTC.

There are a few counts of this clonotype. The rearrangement joins TRBV5-1 to TRBJ2-4; D is ambiguous. Germline assignment: CDR1 SGHRS and CDR2 YFSETQ. The CDR3 totals 15 residues. The V end was cut by 4 bases, the J end by 0 bases, with 11 bases between. CDR3 region: CASSRTYGAKNIQYF. The CDR3 bases are TGCGCCAGCAGCCGGACCTACGGAGCCAAAAACATTCAGTACTTC.

The gene calls are TRBV6-2 or TRBV6-3 and TRBJ1-4; D uncertain. V shed 5 bases and J shed 7 bases, with 8 bases lying between them. CDR1 is MNHEY, CDR2 SVGEGT, per germline. This CDR3 has 12 amino acids. The CDR3 region is CASSHTLEKLFF. The CDR3, as DNA: TGTGCCAGCAGTCATACGCTTGAAAAACTGTTTTTT.

The chain couples TRBV6-5 to TRBJ2-1; 9 bases match TRBD2. The germline gives CDR1 MNHEY, CDR2 SVGAGI. There are 18 residues in the CDR3. Trimming removed 2 bases from V and 0 bases from J; junction bases left unmatched: 8. This CDR3 is CASSYEGSGSGSYNEQFF. CDR3 nucleotides: TGTGCCAGCAGTTACGAGGGTAGCGGGAGTGGCTCCTACAATGAGCAGTTCTTC.

The rearrangement links TRBV7-8 to TRBJ2-7; 9 nucleotides align to TRBD1. V lost 5 bases, J lost 2 bases, and 10 bases stayed unmatched. This CDR3 is built from 16 residues. CDR1 and CDR2 (germline): SGHVS, FQNEAQ. The CDR3 DNA reads as TGTGCCAGCAGCCCGAGGACCGGGACAGGGCCCTACGAGCAGTACTTC. Translating it yields CASSPRTGTGPYEQYF.

This clonotype came up a few times. This chain connects TRBV28 to TRBJ2-1; the match to TRBD2 covers 7 bases. Germline CDR1 reads MDHEN; CDR2 reads SYDVKM. V was clipped by 5 bases and J by 3 bases; unmatched bases: 4. The CDR3 spans 14 residues. In DNA, the CDR3 is TGTGCCAGCAGTCTCGGACTAGACTACAATGAGCAGTTCTTC. Amino acids: CASSLGLDYNEQFF.

The genes are TRBV14 and TRBJ1-2, with D possibly matching TRBD1 (5 bases). The CDR3 runs to 13 residues. The germline CDR1 and CDR2 sequences are SGHDN and FVKESK. Trimming took off 0 bases at V and 3 bases at J, with 5 bases between the two ends. The CDR3 sequence: CASSQEQDYGYTF. CDR3 in DNA: TGTGCCAGCAGCCAAGAACAGGACTATGGCTACACCTTC.

The chain joins TRBV14 to TRBJ2-4, with TRBD1 identical over 8 bases. With 3 bases clipped from V and 5 bases from J, the junction kept 6 bases outside the gene matches. CDR3 length: 15 amino acids. The germline V gene has CDR1 SGHDN and CDR2 FVKESK. CDR3 region: CASSQLARGQNIQYF. The CDR3 nucleotides read TGTGCCAGCAGCCAGCTTGCCAGGGGGCAAAACATTCAGTACTTC.

This clonotype was seen more than once but under ten times. The rearrangement uses TRBV5-1 and TRBJ1-4; 9 nucleotides match TRBD1. Germline V lookup: CDR1 SGHRS, CDR2 YFSETQ. CDR3 length: 16 amino acids. V lost 3 bases and J lost 5; bases outside the gene matches: 8. CDR3 nucleotide sequence: TGCGCCAGCAGCTCATCCACCGGGACAGGGAATGAAAAACTGTTTTTT. Encoded protein: CASSSSTGTGNEKLFF.

The gene calls are TRBV5-4 and TRBJ2-5; 11 bases align to TRBD1. After removal of 7 bases from V and 4 bases from J, the junction contained 9 bases not matched to a gene. Looked up from germline, CDR1 is SGHNT and CDR2 is YYREEE (reference sequence). This CDR3 comprises 15 residues. The CDR3 sequence: CASGKTDRGLETQYF. In nucleotides, the CDR3 is TGTGCCAGCGGCAAGACGGACAGGGGGCTAGAGACCCAGTACTTC.

This sequence joins TRBV28 and TRBJ2-4, with 11 bases lining up with TRBD2. The CDR3 consists of 14 residues. Germline values: CDR1 MDHEN, CDR2 SYDVKM. The V and J ends lost 11 bases and 7 bases, in that order; junction bases with no gene match: 10. CDR3 bases: TGTGCCGGTTCCACTAGCGGGAGCATCAACATTCAGTACTTC. Translating gives CAGSTSGSINIQYF.

This clonotype occurred many times. The rearrangement joins TRBV29-1 to TRBJ2-7; 7 bases fit TRBD2. Germline CDR1 is SQVTM and CDR2 is ANQGSEA. Trimming took 6 bases from V and 0 from J; bases not matched to a gene: 11. This CDR3 has 15 residues. CDR3 loop: CSVITPGLSSYEQYF. For the CDR3, the DNA is TGCAGCGTCATCACCCCGGGACTAAGCTCCTACGAGCAGTACTTC.

The J gene is TRBJ2-7, the V gene TRBV20-1, with 11 nucleotides matching TRBD2. Germline V gene data show CDR1 as DFQATT and CDR2 as SNEGSKA (reference sequence). With 5 bases clipped from V and 7 bases from J, the junction kept 10 bases outside the gene matches. The CDR3 consists of 14 residues. CDR3 in amino acids: CSARLAGFYNEQYF. The CDR3 coding sequence is TGCAGTGCTCGACTAGCGGGATTCTACAATGAGCAGTACTTC.

A few counts support this clonotype. V is TRBV27 and J is TRBJ1-2; maybe TRBD1 (6 bases). The CDR3 consists of 14 residues. Between the trimmed V and J ends, which lost 6 bases and 5 bases, there was a span of 16 bases. Germline CDR1 reads MNHEY; CDR2 reads SMNVEV (reference sequence). The CDR3 sequence is CASRLTGFGYGYTF. The CDR3 DNA reads TGTGCCAGCAGACTCACAGGGTTTGGGTATGGCTACACCTTC.

Turning to this clonotype: The junction departs from germline at one end; a sequencing error may be responsible. The rearrangement joins TRBV6-4 to TRBJ1-2, with TRBD1 identical over 7 bases. Germline CDR1 reads MRHNA; CDR2 reads SNTAGT. This CDR3 contains 13 residues. CDR3 nucleotide sequence: TGTGCCGGCAGTGGCGGGGACAGTATTGGCTACACCTTC. This sequence encodes CAGSGGDSIGYTF.

The V and J genes are TRBV6-6 and TRBJ1-6; D is unclear. Germline CDR1 and CDR2: MNHNY and SVGAGI (reference sequence). This CDR3 contains 13 residues. V was shortened by 7 bases and J by 5 bases, with 9 bases between the two germline ends. The CDR3 region is CASTEGNNSPLHF. The CDR3 DNA reads TGTGCCAGCACGGAAGGGAATAATTCACCCCTCCACTTT.

As concerns this clonotype: An end of the junction does not agree with germline; a read error may underlie this. The chain uses TRBV11-2 and TRBJ2-7; 8 bases agree with TRBD2. The CDR3 spans 18 residues. Germline values: CDR1 SGHAT, CDR2 FQNNGV. The CDR3 loop is CASNLGGAPAGGSYEQYF. DNA of the CDR3: TGTGCCAGCAACTTAGGTGGGGCTCCTGCGGGAGGTTCCTACGAGCAGTACTTC.

This clonotype was detected only a few times. The chain couples TRBV18 to TRBJ2-5; a weak D match, TRBD1 (7 bases). Trimming pared 4 bases from V and 5 bases from J, leaving 14 bases between. Germline CDR1 and CDR2: KGHSH and LQKENI. The CDR3 runs to 14 residues. The CDR3 nucleotides are TGTGCCAGCTCACTCGGGGGACAGCACGAGACCCAGTACTTC. Amino acid sequence: CASSLGGQHETQYF.